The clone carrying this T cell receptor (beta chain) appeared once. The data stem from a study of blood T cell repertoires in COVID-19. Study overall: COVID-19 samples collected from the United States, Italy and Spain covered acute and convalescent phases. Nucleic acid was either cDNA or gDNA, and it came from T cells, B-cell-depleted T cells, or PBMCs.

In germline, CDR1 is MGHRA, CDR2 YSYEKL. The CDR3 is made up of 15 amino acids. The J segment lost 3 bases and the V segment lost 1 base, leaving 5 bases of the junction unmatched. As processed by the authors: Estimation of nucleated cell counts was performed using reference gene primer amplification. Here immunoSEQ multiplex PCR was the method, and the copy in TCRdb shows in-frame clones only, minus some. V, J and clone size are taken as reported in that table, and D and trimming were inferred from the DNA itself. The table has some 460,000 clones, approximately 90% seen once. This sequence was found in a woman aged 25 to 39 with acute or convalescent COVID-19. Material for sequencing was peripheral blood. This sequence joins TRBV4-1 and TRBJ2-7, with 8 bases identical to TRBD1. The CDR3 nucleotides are TGCGCCAGCAGCCAAGCTTTACAGGGGGTCTACGAGCAGTACTTC. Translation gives CASSQALQGVYEQYF.